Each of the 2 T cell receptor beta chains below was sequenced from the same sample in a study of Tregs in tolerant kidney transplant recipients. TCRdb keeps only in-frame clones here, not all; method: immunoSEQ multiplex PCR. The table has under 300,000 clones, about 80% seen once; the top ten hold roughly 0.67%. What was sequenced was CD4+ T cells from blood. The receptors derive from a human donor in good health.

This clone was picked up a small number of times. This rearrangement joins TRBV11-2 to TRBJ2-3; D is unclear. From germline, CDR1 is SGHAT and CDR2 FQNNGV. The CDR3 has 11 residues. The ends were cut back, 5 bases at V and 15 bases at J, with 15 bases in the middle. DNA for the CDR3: TGTGCCAGCAGCCGACCCCTCGCACCATATTTT. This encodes CASSRPLAPYF. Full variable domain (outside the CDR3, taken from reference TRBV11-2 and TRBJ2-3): EAGVAQSPRYKIIEKRQSVAFWCNPISGHATLYWYQQILGQGPKLLIQFQNNGVVDDSQLPKDRFSAERLKGVDSTLKIQPAKLEDSAVYLCASSRPLAPYFGPGTRLTVL.

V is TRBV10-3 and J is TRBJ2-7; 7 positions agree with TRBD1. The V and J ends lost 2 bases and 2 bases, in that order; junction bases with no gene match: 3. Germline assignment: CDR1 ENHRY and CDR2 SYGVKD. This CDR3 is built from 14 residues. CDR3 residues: CAISERDSTYEQYF. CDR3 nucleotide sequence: TGTGCCATCAGTGAGAGGGACAGTACCTACGAGCAGTACTTC.